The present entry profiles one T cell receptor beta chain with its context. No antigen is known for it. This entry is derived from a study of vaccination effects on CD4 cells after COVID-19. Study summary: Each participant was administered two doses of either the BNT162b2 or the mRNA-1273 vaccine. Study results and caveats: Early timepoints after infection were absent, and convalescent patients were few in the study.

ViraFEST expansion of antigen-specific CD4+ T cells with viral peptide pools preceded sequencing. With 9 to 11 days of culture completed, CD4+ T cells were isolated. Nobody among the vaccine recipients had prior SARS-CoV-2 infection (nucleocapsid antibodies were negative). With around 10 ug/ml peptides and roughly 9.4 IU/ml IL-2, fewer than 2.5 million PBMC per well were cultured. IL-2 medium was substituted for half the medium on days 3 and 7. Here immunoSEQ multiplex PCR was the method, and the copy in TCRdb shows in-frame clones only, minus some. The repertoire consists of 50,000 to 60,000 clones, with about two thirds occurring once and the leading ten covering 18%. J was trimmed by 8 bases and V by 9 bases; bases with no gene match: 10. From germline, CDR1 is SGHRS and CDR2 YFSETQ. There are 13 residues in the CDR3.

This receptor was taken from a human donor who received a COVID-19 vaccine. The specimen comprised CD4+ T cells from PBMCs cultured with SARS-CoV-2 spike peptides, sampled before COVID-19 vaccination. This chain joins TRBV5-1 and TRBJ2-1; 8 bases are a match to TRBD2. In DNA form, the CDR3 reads TGCGCCACCTCCCAGGGTAGCGGGGATGAGCAGTTCTTC. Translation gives CATSQGSGDEQFF.